Sequencing of this T cell receptor beta chain was carried out in a study of blood T cell repertoires in COVID-19. Study-wide context: PBMCs, B-cell-depleted T cells, or T cells were the source of the cDNA or gDNA that made up the material.

Here immunoSEQ multiplex PCR was the method, and the copy in TCRdb shows in-frame clones only, minus some. The data show around 300,000 clones, with 88% seen just once and less than 10% held by the top ten. The CDR3 is 16 amino acids. Germline CDR1 SGDLS, CDR2 YYNGEE. V shed 3 bases and J shed 0 bases, with 10 bases lying between them. Sequenced: peripheral blood. The clonotype was recovered from a man aged 18-30 years with active or convalescent COVID-19. The gene calls are TRBV9 and TRBJ2-6; D perhaps matches TRBD1 (6 bases). The CDR3 loop is CASSAGVYSGANVLTF. CDR3 coding DNA: TGTGCCAGCAGCGCAGGGGTCTACTCTGGGGCCAACGTCCTGACTTTC.